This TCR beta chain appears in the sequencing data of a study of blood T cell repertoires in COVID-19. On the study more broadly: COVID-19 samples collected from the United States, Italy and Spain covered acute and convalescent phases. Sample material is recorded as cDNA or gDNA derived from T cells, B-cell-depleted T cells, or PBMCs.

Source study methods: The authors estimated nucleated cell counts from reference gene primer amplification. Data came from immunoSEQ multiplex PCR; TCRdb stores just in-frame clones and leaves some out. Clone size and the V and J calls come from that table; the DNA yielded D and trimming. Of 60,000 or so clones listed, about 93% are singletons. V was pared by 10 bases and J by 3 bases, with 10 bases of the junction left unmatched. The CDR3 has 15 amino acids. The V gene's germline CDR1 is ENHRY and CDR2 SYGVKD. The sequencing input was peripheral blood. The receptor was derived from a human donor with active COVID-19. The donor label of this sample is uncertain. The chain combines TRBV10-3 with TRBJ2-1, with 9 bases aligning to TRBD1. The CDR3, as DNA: TGTGCCACACAGGGGGCAGGGGGCCGCTACAATGAGCAGTTCTTC. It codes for CATQGAGGRYNEQFF.